This record concerns one T cell receptor (beta chain) sequence. Its cognate antigen is unknown. This entry is derived from a study of a mutant IDH1 vaccine in newly diagnosed glioma. Turning to the study itself: Patients were started on vaccination 4-6 weeks after radiotherapy alone, or with temozolomide cycles. Before enrollment, the patients had been treated with radiotherapy alone, temozolomide alone, or both together. Most of them had received both.

Indicated time point: week 5, during vaccination. Each dose of the vaccine consisted of 300 ug of mutant IDH1 20-mer peptide, with topical imiquimod. Donors had new IDH1-mutant astrocytomas of WHO grade 3 or 4 (ATRX-lost). The data were produced by immunoSEQ multiplex PCR, yet TCRdb's version contains in-frame clones alone and is incomplete. This table has some 42,000 clones, 75% to 90% appearing once. Points from the study as a whole: Top peripheral T cell clonotype shifts appeared unrelated to pseudoprogression.

The receptor comes from a man aged 40-49 years with glioma. This specimen was PBMCs, taken from a glioma patient whose treatment included an IDH1 peptide vaccine.

CDR3 amino acids: CARSIQGYTEAFF. The CDR3 DNA is TGTGCCAGAAGCATACAGGGATACACTGAAGCTTTCTTT. V is TRBV5-3 and J is TRBJ1-1; tentatively, D is TRBD1 (6 bases). TRBV5-3 is treated as an ORF (open reading frame) with a function not yet certain. V lost 4 bases and J lost 3, with 10 bases in between. This CDR3 is 13 amino acids long.